These 8 T cell receptor beta chains originate from one sample sequenced in a study of TIL therapy for anti-PD-1-resistant metastatic lung cancer. Time point meaning: pre-treatment sample, taken before nivolumab and TIL therapy. The libraries were made with immunoSEQ v3. Some clones are missing from TCRdb's copy, which holds only in-frame ones; the method was immunoSEQ multiplex PCR. The sample records about 60,000 clones, roughly 66% being singletons. Sequencing was performed on blood, taken at baseline. The receptors here all came from a person between 30 and 79 years old with non-small cell lung cancer.

This chain uses TRBV7-6 with TRBJ2-1; D remains ambiguous. The V and J ends lost 2 bases and 7 bases respectively, with 3 bases between them. The germline gives CDR1 SGHVS, CDR2 FNYEAQ. The CDR3 is made up of 11 amino acids. As DNA, the CDR3 is TGTGCCAGCAGCTTAATGAATGAGCAGTTCTTC. As protein: CASSLMNEQFF.

The chain is built from TRBV4-1 and TRBJ1-4; TRBD1 might be the D (5 bases). CDR1 and CDR2 (germline): MGHRA, YSYEKL. Deletions cut 0 bases from V and 5 bases from J, with 22 bases between. The CDR3 extends over 19 amino acids. The CDR3 DNA is TGCGCCAGCAGCCAAGACTCCCTTGTGGGGGGGGATCGAAATGAAAAACTGTTTTTT. This sequence encodes CASSQDSLVGGDRNEKLFF.

V and J are TRBV4-1 and TRBJ1-5; D unclear. The CDR3 covers 15 residues. The germline gives CDR1 MGHRA, CDR2 YSYEKL. V lost 1 base, J lost 0 bases, and 7 bases lay in between. CDR3: CASSQVANSNQPQHF. CDR3 coding DNA: TGCGCCAGCAGCCAAGTTGCAAATAGCAATCAGCCCCAGCATTTT.

The genes are TRBV6-5 and TRBJ1-1, with a tentative D call TRBD1 (6 bases). With 5 bases removed from V and 3 bases from J, the gap between germline ends came to 10 bases. Germline values: CDR1 MNHEY, CDR2 SVGAGI. The CDR3 runs to 13 residues. In DNA form, the CDR3 reads TGTGCCAGCAGTACAGGGTGGGACACTGAAGCTTTCTTT. It encodes CASSTGWDTEAFF.

This clone was counted once. The chain couples TRBV6-1 to TRBJ2-5; D call uncertain. V was pared by 7 bases and J by 5 bases, with 17 bases between. Germline loops: CDR1 MNHNS, CDR2 SASEGT. This CDR3 is built from 14 residues. This CDR3 reads CASISGSVVETQYF. The CDR3 bases are TGTGCCAGCATCTCCGGGTCCGTGGTGGAGACCCAGTACTTC.

This chain connects TRBV14 to TRBJ2-3; TRBD1 matches at 7 bases. This CDR3 has 16 residues. Trimming at V came to 6 bases and at J to 2 bases, leaving 11 bases not matched to a gene. Germline CDR1 SGHDN, CDR2 FVKESK. CDR3: CASSQTSGQITDTQYF. CDR3 in DNA: TGTGCCAGCAGTCAAACCTCGGGACAGATCACAGATACGCAGTATTTT.

V gene TRBV2 combines with J gene TRBJ2-5; D is perhaps TRBD2 (7 bases). Between the trimmed V and J ends, which lost 4 bases and 4 bases, there was a span of 22 bases. The CDR3 runs to 17 residues. Germline assignment: CDR1 SNHLY and CDR2 FYNNEI. CDR3 amino acids: CASSGGLAASDGETQYF. CDR3 in DNA: TGTGCCAGCAGTGGGGGGCTAGCGGCGAGTGACGGAGAGACCCAGTACTTC.

This clone was found a few times. The chain has TRBV2 and TRBJ1-1; tentative D call: TRBD1 (5 bases). The CDR3 loop spans 14 amino acids. V lost 4 bases and J 3 bases, leaving 12 bases between the germline ends. CDR1 SNHLY and CDR2 FYNNEI come from the germline V gene. CDR3 nucleotides: TGTGCCAGCAGTGTGCGGGGGGGACACACTGAAGCTTTCTTT. Translation: CASSVRGGHTEAFF.